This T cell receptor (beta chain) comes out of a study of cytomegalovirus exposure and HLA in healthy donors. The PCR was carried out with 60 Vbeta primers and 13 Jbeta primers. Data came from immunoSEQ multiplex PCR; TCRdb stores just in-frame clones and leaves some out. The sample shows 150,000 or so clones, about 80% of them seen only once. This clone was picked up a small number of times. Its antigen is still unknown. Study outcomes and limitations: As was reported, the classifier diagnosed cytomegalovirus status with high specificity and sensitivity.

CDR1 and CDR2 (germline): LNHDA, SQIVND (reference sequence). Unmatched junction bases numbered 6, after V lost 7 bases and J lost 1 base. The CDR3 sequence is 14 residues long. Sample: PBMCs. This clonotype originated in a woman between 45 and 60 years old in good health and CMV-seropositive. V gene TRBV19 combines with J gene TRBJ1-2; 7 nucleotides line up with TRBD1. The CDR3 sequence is CASKKGANNYGYTF. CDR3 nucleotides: TGTGCCAGTAAAAAGGGGGCAAATAACTATGGCTACACCTTC.